The T cell receptor (beta chain) described here comes from a study of shared clonotypes between healthy human individuals. TCRdb's table, derived via immunoSEQ multiplex PCR, lists solely in-frame clones and lacks some. The sample yields some 490,000 clones, 65% to 85% seen once. V gave up 4 bases and J gave up 0 bases; unmatched junction bases: 12. Per germline, CDR1 MNHEY and CDR2 SMNVEV (reference sequence). This CDR3 is 18 amino acids long. The sequenced sample consisted of PBMCs. The chain carries TRBV27 and TRBJ1-1, with 9 bases that match TRBD1. This sequence was found in a woman aged 40 to 50 in good health. Some clones in this sample may be carry-over from other donors' samples. The CDR3 DNA sequence: TGTGCCAGCAGTTCAGTCCCGGGACAGGGATCAGTGAACACTGAAGCTTTCTTT. Its protein product is CASSSVPGQGSVNTEAFF.